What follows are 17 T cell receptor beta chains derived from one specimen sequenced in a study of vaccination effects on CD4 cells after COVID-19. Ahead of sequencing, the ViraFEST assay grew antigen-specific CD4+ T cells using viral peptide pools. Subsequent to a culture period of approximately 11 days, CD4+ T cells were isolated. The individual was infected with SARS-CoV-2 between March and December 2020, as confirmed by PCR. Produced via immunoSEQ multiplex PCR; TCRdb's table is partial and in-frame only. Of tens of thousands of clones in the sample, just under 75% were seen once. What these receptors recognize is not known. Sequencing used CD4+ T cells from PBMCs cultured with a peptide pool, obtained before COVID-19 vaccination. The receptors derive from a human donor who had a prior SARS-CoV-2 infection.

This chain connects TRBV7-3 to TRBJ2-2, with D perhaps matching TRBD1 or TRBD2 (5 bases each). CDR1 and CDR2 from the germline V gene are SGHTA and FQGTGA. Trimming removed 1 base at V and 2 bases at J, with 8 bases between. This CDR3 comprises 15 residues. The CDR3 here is CASSLKGPNTGELFF. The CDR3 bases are TGTGCCAGCAGCTTAAAGGGACCAAACACCGGGGAGCTGTTTTTT. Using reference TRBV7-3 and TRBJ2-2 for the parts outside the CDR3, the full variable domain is GAGVSQTPSNKVTEKGKYVELRCDPISGHTALYWYRQSLGQGPEFLIYFQGTGAADDSGLPNDRFFAVRPEGSVSTLKIQRTERGDSAVYLCASSLKGPNTGELFFGEGSRLTVL.

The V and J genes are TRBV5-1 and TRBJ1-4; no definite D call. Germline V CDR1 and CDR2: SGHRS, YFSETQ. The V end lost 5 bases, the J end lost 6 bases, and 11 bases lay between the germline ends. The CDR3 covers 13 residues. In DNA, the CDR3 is TGCGCCAGCAGGCGGAAGGAGCATGAAAAACTGTTTTTT. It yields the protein CASRRKEHEKLFF.

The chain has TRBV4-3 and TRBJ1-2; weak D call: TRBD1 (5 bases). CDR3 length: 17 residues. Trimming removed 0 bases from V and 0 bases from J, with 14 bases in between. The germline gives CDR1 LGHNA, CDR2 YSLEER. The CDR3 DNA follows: TGCGCCAGCAGCCAAGATCGAGGGACGAATGCTAACTATGGCTACACCTTC. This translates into CASSQDRGTNANYGYTF.

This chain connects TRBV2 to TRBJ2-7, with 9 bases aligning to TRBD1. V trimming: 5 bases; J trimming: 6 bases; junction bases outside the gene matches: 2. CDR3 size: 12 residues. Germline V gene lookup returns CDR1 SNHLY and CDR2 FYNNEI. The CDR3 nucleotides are TGTGCCAGCAGTTACAGGGGGCGCGAGCAGTACTTC. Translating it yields CASSYRGREQYF.

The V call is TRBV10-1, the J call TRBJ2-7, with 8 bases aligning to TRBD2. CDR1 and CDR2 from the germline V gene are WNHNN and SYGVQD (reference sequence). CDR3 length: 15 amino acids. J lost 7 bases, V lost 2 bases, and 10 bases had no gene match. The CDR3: CASSEGRGGLWEQYF. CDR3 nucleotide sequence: TGCGCCAGCAGTGAGGGCCGGGGGGGCCTATGGGAGCAGTACTTC.

The CDR3 DNA reads as TGTGCCAGCAGCCAAGGATCGAACAGGGGGCGAGGGGAGACCCAGTACTTC. It yields the protein CASSQGSNRGRGETQYF. The chain uses TRBV4-2 and TRBJ2-5; 9 bases match TRBD1. From germline, CDR1 is LGHNA and CDR2 YNFKEQ. V lost 1 base, J lost 5 bases, and 11 bases stayed unmatched. The CDR3 sequence is 17 residues long.

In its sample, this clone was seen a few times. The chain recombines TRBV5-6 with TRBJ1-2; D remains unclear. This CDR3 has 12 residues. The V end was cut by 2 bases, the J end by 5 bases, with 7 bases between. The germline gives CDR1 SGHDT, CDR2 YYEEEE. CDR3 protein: CASSLREYGYTF. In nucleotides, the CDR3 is TGTGCCAGCAGCTTACGGGAGTATGGCTACACCTTC. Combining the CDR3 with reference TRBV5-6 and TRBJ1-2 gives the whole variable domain DAGVTQSPTHLIKTRGQQVTLRCSPKSGHDTVSWYQQALGQGPQFIFQYYEEEERQRGNFPDRFSGHQFPNYSSELNVNALLLGDSALYLCASSLREYGYTFGSGTRLTVV.

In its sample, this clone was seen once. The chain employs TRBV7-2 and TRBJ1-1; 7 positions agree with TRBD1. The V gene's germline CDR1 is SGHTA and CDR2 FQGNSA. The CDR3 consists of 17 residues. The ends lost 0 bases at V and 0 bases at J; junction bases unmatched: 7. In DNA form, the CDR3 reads TGTGCCAGCAGCTTAGCGCAGGGCAGGGGGGTGAACACTGAAGCTTTCTTT. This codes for CASSLAQGRGVNTEAFF.

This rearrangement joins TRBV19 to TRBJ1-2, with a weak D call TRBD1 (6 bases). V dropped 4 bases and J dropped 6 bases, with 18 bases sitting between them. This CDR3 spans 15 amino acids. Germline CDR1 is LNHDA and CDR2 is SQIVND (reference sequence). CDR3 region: CASSRSFGGLDGYTF. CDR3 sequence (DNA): TGTGCCAGTAGTAGGAGCTTTGGGGGGCTCGATGGCTACACCTTC.

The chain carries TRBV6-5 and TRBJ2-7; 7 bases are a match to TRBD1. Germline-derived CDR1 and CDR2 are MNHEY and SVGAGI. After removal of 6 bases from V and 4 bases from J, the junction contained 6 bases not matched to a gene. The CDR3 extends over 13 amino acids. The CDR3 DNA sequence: TGTGCCAGCAGAGGGACAGTCTGGTACGAGCAGTACTTC. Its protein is CASRGTVWYEQYF.

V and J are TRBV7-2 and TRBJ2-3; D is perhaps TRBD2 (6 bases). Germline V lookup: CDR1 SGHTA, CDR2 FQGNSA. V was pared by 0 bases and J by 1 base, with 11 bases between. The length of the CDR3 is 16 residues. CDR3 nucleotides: TGTGCCAGCAGCTTAGCGGAACTAGCAGGCACAGATACGCAGTATTTT. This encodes CASSLAELAGTDTQYF.

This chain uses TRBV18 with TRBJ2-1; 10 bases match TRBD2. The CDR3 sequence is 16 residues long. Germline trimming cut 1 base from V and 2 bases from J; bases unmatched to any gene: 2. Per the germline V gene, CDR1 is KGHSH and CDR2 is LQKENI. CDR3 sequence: CASSPLAGGPYNEQFF. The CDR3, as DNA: TGTGCCAGCTCACCACTAGCGGGGGGACCCTACAATGAGCAGTTCTTC. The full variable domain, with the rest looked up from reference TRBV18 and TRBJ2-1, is NAGVMQNPRHLVRRRGQEARLRCSPMKGHSHVYWYRQLPEEGLKFMVYLQKENIIDESGMPKERFSAEFPKEGPSILRIQQVVRGDSAAYFCASSPLAGGPYNEQFFGPGTRLTVL.

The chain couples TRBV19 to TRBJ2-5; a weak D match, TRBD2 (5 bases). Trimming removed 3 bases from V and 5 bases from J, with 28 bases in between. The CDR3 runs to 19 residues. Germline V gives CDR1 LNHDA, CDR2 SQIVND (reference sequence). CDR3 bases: TGTGCCAGTAGTATTGGGAGTAGCTCACGCCCCCCCTTCTTGGAGACCCAGTACTTC. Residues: CASSIGSSSRPPFLETQYF. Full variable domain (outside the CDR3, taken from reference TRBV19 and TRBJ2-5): DGGITQSPKYLFRKEGQNVTLSCEQNLNHDAMYWYRQDPGQGLRLIYYSQIVNDFQKGDIAEGYSVSREKKESFPLTVTSAQKNPTAFYLCASSIGSSSRPPFLETQYFGPGTRLLVL.

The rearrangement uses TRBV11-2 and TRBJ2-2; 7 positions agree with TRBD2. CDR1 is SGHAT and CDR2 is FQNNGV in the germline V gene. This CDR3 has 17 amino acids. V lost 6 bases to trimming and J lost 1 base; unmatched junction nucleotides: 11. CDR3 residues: CASSFPRGGLNTGELFF. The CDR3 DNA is TGTGCCAGCAGTTTTCCACGGGGAGGGCTGAACACCGGGGAGCTGTTTTTT.

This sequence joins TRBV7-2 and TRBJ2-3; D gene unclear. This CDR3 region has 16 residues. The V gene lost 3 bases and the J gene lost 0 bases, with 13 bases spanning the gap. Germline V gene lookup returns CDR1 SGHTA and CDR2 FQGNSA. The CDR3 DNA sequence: TGTGCCAGCAGCTTCGAAGGGATTCCTAGCACAGATACGCAGTATTTT. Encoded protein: CASSFEGIPSTDTQYF.

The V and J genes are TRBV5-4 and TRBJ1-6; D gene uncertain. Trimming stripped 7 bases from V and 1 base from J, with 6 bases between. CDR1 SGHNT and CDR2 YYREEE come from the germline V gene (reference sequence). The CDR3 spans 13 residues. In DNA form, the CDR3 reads TGTGCCAGCGCTCCGTCCTATAATTCACCCCTCCACTTT. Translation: CASAPSYNSPLHF.

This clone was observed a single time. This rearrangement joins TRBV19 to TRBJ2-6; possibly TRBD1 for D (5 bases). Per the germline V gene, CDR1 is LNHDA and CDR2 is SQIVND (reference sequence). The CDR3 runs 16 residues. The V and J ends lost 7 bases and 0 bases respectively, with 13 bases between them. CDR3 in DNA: TGTGCCAGTAACCCCACAGGACGCTCTGGGGCCAACGTCCTGACTTTC. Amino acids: CASNPTGRSGANVLTF.